Each of the 27 T cell receptor beta chains below was sequenced from the same sample in a study of early T cells in non-severe SARS-CoV-2 infection. TCRdb ran MiXCR on the 5' RACE reads and lists one entry per CDR3 protein. The sample carries about 52,000 distinct CDR3 sequences, roughly 11% recorded once. Sequenced input: whole blood. Receptors were obtained from an adult who was a healthcare worker with PCR-confirmed SARS-CoV-2 infection or an uninfected control (not recorded which).

This clonotype was recorded at least ten times. V gene TRBV20-1 combines with J gene TRBJ2-4; TRBD1 aligns across 7 bases. Germline CDR1 DFQATT, CDR2 SNEGSKA (reference sequence). V was clipped by 3 bases and J by 3 bases; unmatched bases: 5. The CDR3 contains 14 residues. CDR3 region: CSASEDRVKNIQYF. CDR3 coding DNA: TGCAGTGCTAGTGAAGACAGGGTCAAAAACATTCAGTACTTC.

This clonotype was seen ten or more times. The genes are TRBV3-1 and TRBJ1-1; D unclear. Trimming removed 5 bases at V and 0 bases at J, with 10 bases between. The CDR3 extends over 14 amino acids. Germline CDR1 is LGHDT and CDR2 is YNNKEL (reference sequence). This CDR3 reads CASSVATLNTEAFF. CDR3 DNA sequence: TGTGCCAGCAGCGTGGCTACACTGAACACTGAAGCTTTCTTT. Combining the CDR3 with reference TRBV3-1 and TRBJ1-1 gives the whole variable domain DTAVSQTPKYLVTQMGNDKSIKCEQNLGHDTMYWYKQDSKKFLKIMFSYNNKELIINETVPNRFSPKSPDKAHLNLHINSLELGDSAVYFCASSVATLNTEAFFGQGTRLTVV.

This clonotype occurred a few times. The chain is built from TRBV11-2 and TRBJ1-1; D not resolved. V lost 5 bases and J 11 bases, leaving 12 bases between the germline ends. CDR1 and CDR2 from the germline V gene are SGHAT and FQNNGV. This CDR3 has 11 residues. The CDR3 DNA reads TGTGCCAGCAGCCAAGGGTCTTCGGCTTTCTTT. Its translation is CASSQGSSAFF.

The CDR3 reads CASSYLKGANYGYTF. The CDR3 bases are TGTGCCAGCAGTTACCTTAAGGGAGCTAACTATGGCTACACCTTC. The V and J genes are TRBV6-6 and TRBJ1-2; D uncertain. The CDR3 covers 15 residues. Trimming removed 2 bases at V and 0 bases at J, with 10 bases between. Germline lookup yields CDR1 MNHNY and CDR2 SVGAGI (reference sequence).

This clonotype turned up a few times. The chain uses TRBV5-1 and TRBJ2-6; D is perhaps TRBD1 (5 bases). The CDR3 length is 17 residues. Deletions cut 3 bases from V and 0 bases from J, with 13 bases between. From germline, CDR1 is SGHRS and CDR2 YFSETQ. The CDR3 sequence: CASSYYTGFSGANVLTF. CDR3 DNA sequence: TGCGCCAGCAGCTACTATACAGGCTTCTCTGGGGCCAACGTCCTGACTTTC.

This clonotype was seen only a few times. CDR3 nucleotides: TGCGCCAGCAGCGGGGATACTGAAGCTTTCTTT. This encodes CASSGDTEAFF. The gene calls are TRBV4-1 and TRBJ1-1; D gene uncertain. In germline, CDR1 is MGHRA, CDR2 YSYEKL. V lost 5 bases to trimming and J lost 5 bases, with 6 bases between them. This CDR3 is 11 amino acids long.

The rearrangement uses TRBV20-1 and TRBJ2-3; D is unclear. The CDR3 contains 12 residues. Germline V gene lookup returns CDR1 DFQATT and CDR2 SNEGSKA (reference sequence). The V gene lost 3 bases and the J gene lost 7 bases, with 11 bases spanning the gap. The CDR3 reads CSARKTRHTQYF. The DNA for the CDR3 is TGCAGTGCTAGGAAGACCAGGCATACGCAGTATTTT.

This clonotype has just a few counts. V usage is TRBV24-1 and J usage is TRBJ2-6; D is perhaps TRBD2 (5 bases). Germline lookup yields CDR1 KGHDR and CDR2 SFDVKD. This CDR3 comprises 17 residues. With 3 bases removed from V and 2 bases from J, the gap between germline ends came to 13 bases. The CDR3 region is CATSDPDPGAGANVLTF. The CDR3 DNA reads as TGTGCCACCAGTGATCCCGATCCCGGGGCTGGGGCCAACGTCCTGACTTTC.

This clonotype showed up just a few times. The chain employs TRBV7-2 and TRBJ1-2; 9 nucleotides match TRBD1. V dropped 6 bases and J dropped 6; count of bases not matched to a gene: 17. Germline V gives CDR1 SGHTA, CDR2 FQGNSA. This CDR3 is 17 amino acids long. DNA for the CDR3: TGTGCCAGCAGAACCCGACAGGGGGGGCCTCATGTGGATGGCTACACCTTC. It encodes CASRTRQGGPHVDGYTF.

This clonotype was counted between two and nine times. The V and J genes are TRBV6-1 and TRBJ2-3, with TRBD2 matching over 10 bases. Unmatched junction bases numbered 6, after V lost 0 bases and J lost 0 bases. Germline CDR1 MNHNS, CDR2 SASEGT. The CDR3 has 18 residues. The CDR3 DNA follows: TGTGCCAGCAGTGAAGCGTGGGGACTAGCGTTCAGCACAGATACGCAGTATTTT. This translates into CASSEAWGLAFSTDTQYF.

This clonotype has at least ten counts. The V call is TRBV12-3 or TRBV12-4, the J call TRBJ2-5; D is uncertain. Between the trimmed V and J ends, which lost 3 bases and 6 bases, there was a span of 5 bases. The CDR3 is 11 amino acids. CDR3 sequence (DNA): TGTGCCAGCAGTTTCGGCAAGACCCAGTACTTC. Its translation: CASSFGKTQYF.

The sample holds many counts of this clonotype. The gene calls are TRBV7-6 and TRBJ2-2, with TRBD1 identical over 7 bases. CDR1 is SGHVS and CDR2 is FNYEAQ in the germline V gene. The CDR3 sequence is 19 residues long. J was trimmed by 3 bases and V by 1 base; bases with no gene match: 14. The CDR3 reads CASSLDIIIGGRDTGELFF. CDR3 nucleotides: TGTGCCAGCAGCTTAGACATCATAATAGGGGGCCGGGACACCGGGGAGCTGTTTTTT.

Many counts were recorded for this clonotype. J is TRBJ2-1 and V is TRBV6-2 or TRBV6-3; D gene unclear. CDR1 is MNHEY and CDR2 is SVGEGT in the germline V gene. The V end lost 8 bases, the J end lost 0 bases, and 14 bases lay between the germline ends. The CDR3 sequence is 15 residues long. CDR3 sequence reads: CASGPYRSSYNEQFF. As DNA, the CDR3 is TGTGCCAGCGGACCCTATCGGAGCTCCTACAATGAGCAGTTCTTC.

This clonotype showed up many times. This chain joins TRBV7-9 and TRBJ1-2; no clear D gene. CDR1 is SEHNR, CDR2 FQNEAQ, per germline (reference sequence). The CDR3 consists of 15 residues. Deletions cut 1 base from V and 6 bases from J, with 15 bases between. The DNA for the CDR3 is TGTGCCAGCAGCTTAGGCCCCGGGCCCCCACATGGCTACACCTTC. Its protein is CASSLGPGPPHGYTF.

Ten or more counts support this clonotype. This chain links TRBV11-2 with TRBJ2-1, with 9 nucleotides matching TRBD2. CDR3 length: 16 residues. Losses at the gene ends were 7 bases for V and 7 bases for J; bases not matched to a gene: 14. Germline assignment: CDR1 SGHAT and CDR2 FQNNGV. The CDR3 loop reads CASTILVGTSRNEQFF. The CDR3 DNA sequence: TGTGCCAGCACTATCCTTGTCGGGACTAGCCGTAATGAGCAGTTCTTC.

This clonotype has more than one count but fewer than ten. The V call is TRBV30, the J call TRBJ2-3; D gene unclear. The V and J ends lost 5 bases and 5 bases respectively, with 17 bases between them. The CDR3 loop spans 14 amino acids. CDR1 is GTSNPN and CDR2 is SVGIG in the germline V gene (reference sequence). In nucleotides, the CDR3 is TGTGCCTGGGCCCTGGGGTGGGGATTAGATACGCAGTATTTT. This translates into CAWALGWGLDTQYF. The variable domain in full, with the rest retrieved from reference TRBV30 and TRBJ2-3, is SQTIHQWPATLVQPVGSPLSLECTVEGTSNPNLYWYRQAAGRGLQLLFYSVGIGQISSEVPQNLSASRPQDRQFILSSKKLLLSDSGFYLCAWALGWGLDTQYFGPGTRLTVL.

The chain joins TRBV5-5 to TRBJ2-3; D is undetermined. Germline CDR1 is SGHKS and CDR2 is YYEKEE (reference sequence). CDR3 length: 12 residues. The V end was cut by 4 bases, the J end by 6 bases, with 9 bases between. This CDR3 is CASSLQLDTQYF. The CDR3 bases are TGTGCCAGCAGCCTTCAGTTGGATACGCAGTATTTT.

The chain couples TRBV28 to TRBJ2-7; possibly TRBD1 or TRBD2 for D (6 bases each). CDR3 size: 14 residues. The germline CDR1 and CDR2 sequences are MDHEN and SYDVKM. Trimming shortened V by 6 bases and J by 3 bases, and 15 bases separated the two germline ends. The CDR3 region is CASSESKGGYEQYV. DNA of the CDR3: TGTGCCAGCAGCGAAAGCAAGGGGGGCTACGAGCAGTACGTC.

This clonotype turned up a few times. The V and J genes are TRBV6-2 or TRBV6-3 and TRBJ1-1; the D is unclear. Trimming left V 3 bases short and J 5 bases short, with 10 bases between. This CDR3 comprises 13 residues. In germline, CDR1 is MNHEY, CDR2 SVGEGT. For the CDR3, the DNA is TGTGCCAGCAGTTATGAGAGGCGGACTGAAGCTTTCTTT. This sequence encodes CASSYERRTEAFF.

The chain uses TRBV28 and TRBJ2-1, with 7 bases fitting TRBD2. This CDR3 is 16 amino acids long. The J segment lost 4 bases and the V segment lost 6 bases, leaving 12 bases of the junction unmatched. Germline lookup yields CDR1 MDHEN and CDR2 SYDVKM. The CDR3 DNA sequence: TGTGCCAGCAGCCCCTCGGGACTACGCCGTTACAATGAGCAGTTCTTC. Translating gives CASSPSGLRRYNEQFF.

This clonotype was recorded a few times. The V and J genes are TRBV5-1 and TRBJ2-3; 10 bases map to TRBD2. Germline V gene data show CDR1 as SGHRS and CDR2 as YFSETQ. The CDR3 has 15 residues. Trimming cost V 2 bases and J 1 base; bases outside gene matches: 1. CDR3 nucleotides: TGCGCCAGCAGCTTTCTAGCGGGGGGCACAGATACGCAGTATTTT. This gives the protein CASSFLAGGTDTQYF. The variable domain in full, completed from reference TRBV5-1 and TRBJ2-3, reads KAGVTQTPRYLIKTRGQQVTLSCSPISGHRSVSWYQQTPGQGLQFLFEYFSETQRNKGNFPGRFSGRQFSNSRSEMNVSTLELGDSALYLCASSFLAGGTDTQYFGPGTRLTVL.

The chain joins TRBV27 to TRBJ2-1, with TRBD2 identical over 10 bases. The ends lost 6 bases at V and 10 bases at J; junction bases unmatched: 9. Germline assignment: CDR1 MNHEY and CDR2 SMNVEV (reference sequence). This CDR3 spans 14 amino acids. This CDR3 is CASSSSGRGVEQFF. The DNA for the CDR3 is TGTGCCAGCAGCAGCAGCGGGAGGGGAGTCGAGCAGTTCTTC.

This clonotype was counted ten times or more. The V gene is TRBV19, the J gene TRBJ2-2, with unresolved D. V dropped 4 bases and J dropped 4 bases, with 4 bases sitting between them. The CDR3 extends over 12 amino acids. Germline V gene sequence: CDR1 LNHDA, CDR2 SQIVND (reference sequence). CDR3 bases: TGTGCCAGTAGTACGTCCACCGGGGAGCTGTTTTTT. Its translation is CASSTSTGELFF.

This clonotype was observed many times. This rearrangement joins TRBV2 to TRBJ2-3; no clear D gene. V was shortened by 0 bases and J by 4 bases, with 14 bases between the two germline ends. Germline V gene data show CDR1 as SNHLY and CDR2 as FYNNEI. The CDR3 runs 16 residues. For the CDR3, the DNA is TGTGCCAGCAGTGAAGCGCGGTACTCCACGGCAGATACGCAGTATTTT. As protein: CASSEARYSTADTQYF.

This clonotype has more than one count but fewer than ten. V gene TRBV7-2 combines with J gene TRBJ2-3, with 8 bases identical to TRBD2. J was trimmed by 2 bases and V by 5 bases; bases with no gene match: 6. Germline CDR1 SGHTA, CDR2 FQGNSA. This CDR3 comprises 15 residues. DNA of the CDR3: TGTGCCAGCAGCCAACCGGGGGGGGCCACAGATACGCAGTATTTT. This encodes CASSQPGGATDTQYF. Combining the CDR3 with reference TRBV7-2 and TRBJ2-3 gives the whole variable domain GAGVSQSPSNKVTEKGKDVELRCDPISGHTALYWYRQSLGQGLEFLIYFQGNSAPDKSGLPSDRFSAERTGGSVSTLTIQRTQQEDSAVYLCASSQPGGATDTQYFGPGTRLTVL.

In this sample, this clonotype turned up many times. V is TRBV2 and J is TRBJ2-1; no reliable D call. The CDR3 has 14 amino acids. V was shortened by 7 bases and J by 3 bases, with 13 bases between the two germline ends. Germline V gene sequence: CDR1 SNHLY, CDR2 FYNNEI. The CDR3 loop is CASTEASIYNEQFF. DNA of the CDR3: TGTGCCAGCACCGAGGCTAGTATCTACAATGAGCAGTTCTTC.

This clonotype was counted many times. The chain joins TRBV7-9 to TRBJ2-7; D not resolved. V was clipped by 8 bases and J by 7 bases, with 12 bases between them. Germline V lookup: CDR1 SEHNR, CDR2 FQNEAQ (reference sequence). The CDR3 is made up of 11 amino acids. The DNA for the CDR3 is TGTGCCAGCGGCCGGGCGCAAGAGCAGTACTTC. This codes for CASGRAQEQYF.